Each of the 16 T cell receptor beta chains below was sequenced from the same sample in a study of T cells in tumors after PD-1 blockade. The protocol was immunoSEQ multiplex PCR, while the TCRdb copy is restricted to in-frame clones and leaves out a portion. Altogether 10,000 to 15,000 clones are present, 50% to 70% being singletons, with the ten largest covering over 25%. Here the sequenced sample was tumor tissue, taken before anti-PD-1 treatment. The receptors derive from a human donor with cutaneous squamous cell carcinoma.

On this clone itself: Just one base apart from a much larger clone, this may be a read error. The chain employs TRBV28 and TRBJ1-1; D remains ambiguous. CDR3 length: 16 amino acids. Germline V gene data show CDR1 as MDHEN and CDR2 as SYDVKM. CDR3 sequence reads: CVSSLRDLITNTEAFF. DNA for the CDR3: TGTGTCAGCAGTTTACGAGACCTAATAACGAACACTGAAGCTTTCTTT.

This clone was seen a few times. The chain joins TRBV5-1 to TRBJ1-1, with 9 bases lining up with TRBD1. Per germline, CDR1 SGHRS and CDR2 YFSETQ. J gave up 5 bases and V 0 bases, and 8 bases lay outside the gene matches. There are 16 residues in the CDR3. The CDR3 DNA reads TGCGCCAGCAGCTTGGACAAACAGGGGGCCGGTACTGAAGCTTTCTTT. Encoded protein: CASSLDKQGAGTEAFF.

This clone was seen more than once but under ten times. The CDR3 region is CASSLVGGGYEQYF. In DNA, the CDR3 is TGTGCCAGCAGCTTAGTAGGGGGGGGATACGAGCAGTACTTC. V is TRBV7-8 and J is TRBJ2-7; TRBD2 might be the D (7 bases). From germline, CDR1 is SGHVS and CDR2 FQNEAQ. This CDR3 region has 14 residues. Between the trimmed V and J ends, which lost 1 base and 4 bases, there was a span of 11 bases.

V gene TRBV18 combines with J gene TRBJ1-5, with 11 bases that match TRBD1. V shed 0 bases, J shed 2 bases, and the junction held 3 bases outside the gene matches. Germline V gene sequence: CDR1 KGHSH, CDR2 LQKENI. This CDR3 has 17 amino acids. CDR3 nucleotides: TGTGCCAGCTCACCACCGGGACAGGGGGTGGGCAATCAGCCCCAGCATTTT. Amino acid sequence: CASSPPGQGVGNQPQHF.

The rearrangement uses TRBV7-2 and TRBJ1-6; unclear D gene. V dropped 8 bases and J dropped 8 bases, with 16 bases sitting between them. This CDR3 is built from 14 residues. Per germline, CDR1 SGHTA and CDR2 FQGNSA. Written as DNA, the CDR3 is TGTGCCAGCCGAGGAGCAGCCTCTTATTCACCCCTCCACTTT. This sequence encodes CASRGAASYSPLHF. Variable domain in full (rest from reference TRBV7-2 and TRBJ1-6): GAGVSQSPSNKVTEKGKDVELRCDPISGHTALYWYRQSLGQGLEFLIYFQGNSAPDKSGLPSDRFSAERTGGSVSTLTIQRTQQEDSAVYLCASRGAASYSPLHFGNGTRLTVT.

This clone is medium-sized in the sample. The gene calls are TRBV6-2 or TRBV6-3 and TRBJ2-1; D is ambiguous. The CDR3 sequence is 18 residues long. Germline V CDR1 and CDR2: MNHEY, SVGEGT. V was pared by 0 bases and J by 2 bases, with 17 bases between. This CDR3 reads CASSYSLSEDFTYNEQFF. The CDR3 DNA sequence: TGTGCCAGCAGTTACTCGCTCTCCGAGGATTTCACCTACAATGAGCAGTTCTTC.

The table lists this clone with a few counts. J is TRBJ2-5 and V is TRBV27, with D possibly being TRBD1 or TRBD2 (5 bases each). Deletions cut 5 bases from V and 1 base from J, with 11 bases between. This CDR3 has 14 residues. CDR1 and CDR2 from the germline V gene are MNHEY and SMNVEV (reference sequence). The CDR3 reads CASSPPGPQETQYF. The CDR3 nucleotides are TGTGCCAGCAGTCCGCCGGGACCCCAAGAGACCCAGTACTTC.

The rearrangement uses TRBV28 and TRBJ2-7; no reliable D call. CDR1 and CDR2 (germline): MDHEN, SYDVKM. This CDR3 region has 16 residues. Trimming removed 7 bases at V and 4 bases at J, with 23 bases between. CDR3 nucleotide sequence: TGTGCCAGCAAATCAGACCAACAGCTTTATATATACGAGCAGTACTTC. It encodes CASKSDQQLYIYEQYF.

The chain recombines TRBV6-2 or TRBV6-3 with TRBJ2-5; D is uncertain. This CDR3 has 18 amino acids. V lost 0 bases, J lost 5 bases, and 22 bases lay in between. Germline-derived CDR1 and CDR2 are MNHEY and SVGEGT. CDR3 residues: CASSYSNPAHWGFETQYF. In DNA, the CDR3 is TGTGCCAGCAGTTACTCGAATCCGGCCCACTGGGGATTCGAGACCCAGTACTTC.

This chain's CDR3 is CASSSTGQGGGYTF. The CDR3 bases are TGTGCCAGCAGCTCAACCGGACAGGGAGGGGGCTACACCTTC. The chain has TRBV27 and TRBJ1-2; TRBD1 aligns across 8 bases. The CDR3 loop spans 14 amino acids. Germline assignment: CDR1 MNHEY and CDR2 SMNVEV (reference sequence). The V segment lost 6 bases and the J segment 8 bases; nucleotides outside the gene matches: 11.

V usage is TRBV5-6 and J usage is TRBJ1-4, with D possibly matching TRBD1 (6 bases). The V gene's germline CDR1 is SGHDT and CDR2 YYEEEE. V gave up 4 bases and J gave up 3 bases, with 13 bases separating them. The CDR3 sequence is 15 residues long. The chain's CDR3 is CASSIQGFSNEKLFF. For the CDR3, the DNA is TGTGCCAGCAGCATACAGGGTTTCTCTAATGAAAAACTGTTTTTT.

In this sample, this clone is medium-sized. This rearrangement joins TRBV10-3 to TRBJ2-3; 8 bases match TRBD1. Germline assignment: CDR1 ENHRY and CDR2 SYGVKD. Unmatched junction bases numbered 0, after V lost 4 bases and J lost 3 bases. This CDR3 has 13 residues. CDR3 sequence (DNA): TGTGCCATCAGTGGGACAGGGACAGATACGCAGTATTTT. It specifies CAISGTGTDTQYF.

The genes are TRBV15 and TRBJ2-7; D gene unclear. V lost 0 bases to trimming and J lost 4 bases, with 10 bases between them. Germline CDR1 and CDR2: LNHNV and YYDKDF (reference sequence). The CDR3 contains 14 residues. The CDR3 nucleotides are TGTGCCACCAGCAGAGACTCCAACAGTTACGAGCAGTACTTC. Its translation is CATSRDSNSYEQYF. Full variable domain (missing parts from reference TRBV15 and TRBJ2-7): DAMVIQNPRYQVTQFGKPVTLSCSQTLNHNVMYWYQQKSSQAPKLLFHYYDKDFNNEADTPDNFQSRRPNTSFCFLDIRSPGLGDTAMYLCATSRDSNSYEQYFGPGTRLTVT.

The V and J genes are TRBV5-4 and TRBJ1-1; 7 nucleotides align to TRBD1. The CDR3 contains 14 residues. Germline CDR1 SGHNT, CDR2 YYREEE (reference sequence). The V and J ends lost 4 bases and 1 base, in that order; junction bases with no gene match: 4. The CDR3, as DNA: TGTGCCAGCAGCGAGACAGGGAAGAACACTGAAGCTTTCTTT. Translating gives CASSETGKNTEAFF.

This chain connects TRBV19 to TRBJ2-7; a possible D gene is TRBD2 (6 bases). The CDR3 contains 14 residues. CDR1 and CDR2 from the germline V gene are LNHDA and SQIVND (reference sequence). Trimming took 3 bases from V and 3 from J, leaving 12 bases between them. CDR3 bases: TGTGCCAGTAGTATGGGGGGACCACTCTACGAGCAGTACTTC. Protein: CASSMGGPLYEQYF.

The CDR3, as DNA: TGTGCCACCAGTGATTCGACTAGCGGGAAGGTAGATACGCAGTATTTT. Translation gives CATSDSTSGKVDTQYF. The chain links TRBV24-1 to TRBJ2-3; 11 bases are a match to TRBD2. CDR1 and CDR2 (germline): KGHDR, SFDVKD. The CDR3 loop spans 16 amino acids. V shed 2 bases and J 5 bases; nucleotides not matched to a gene: 5.